These T cell receptor beta chains were read from a single sample in a study of radiation and T cells in renal cell carcinoma. Sequencing used immunoSEQ multiplex PCR; TCRdb keeps in-frame clones, though not all of them. The sample has some 80,000 clones, 80% to 90% seen once. Source: blood, taken from a patient whose treatment included radiotherapy and nephrectomy. The receptor source for this set is a woman aged 45-59 years with renal cell carcinoma. The CDR3 runs from the conserved cysteine through the conserved F or W. The D gene is left open where the match is weak. Not all rows give a size; the values are once, few, many and, for expanded clones, a class.

- TRBJ2-7 TRBV18 few CASSPRISSYEQYF TGTGCCAGCTCACCACGGATTAGCTCCTACGAGCAGTACTTC
- TRBJ1-2 TRBV18 few CASSPSGYQANYGYTF TGTGCCAGCTCACCCAGCGGTTATCAAGCTAACTATGGCTACACCTTC
- TRBJ1-1 TRBV6-1 - CASSEPRTEAFF TGTGCCAGCAGTGAACCTAGGACTGAAGCTTTCTTT
TRBD2 TRBJ2-7 TRBV19 - CASSIDREGYEQYF TGTGCCAGTAGTATAGACAGGGAGGGCTACGAGCAGTACTTC
- TRBJ1-6 TRBV30 - CACLTGHLQSPLHF TGTGCCTGCCTCACCGGTCACCTCCAATCACCCCTCCACTTT
TRBD2 TRBJ2-7 TRBV28 - CASSSGTSGSLYEQYF TGTGCCAGCAGTTCCGGGACTAGCGGGAGTCTCTACGAGCAGTACTTC
- TRBJ1-6 TRBV6-5 - CASTGQQGNNSPLHF TGTGCCAGCACCGGGCAACAGGGCAATAATTCACCCCTCCACTTT
- TRBJ2-7 TRBV9 - CASSVEATNYEQYF TGTGCCAGCAGCGTAGAAGCCACCAACTACGAGCAGTACTTC
- TRBJ2-5 TRBV11-2 - CASSLTREGQETQYF TGTGCCAGCAGCTTGACCAGGGAAGGCCAAGAGACCCAGTACTTC
TRBD1 TRBJ2-3 TRBV27 - CASKVTQGLSTDTQYF TGTGCCAGCAAAGTCACACAGGGGTTAAGCACAGATACGCAGTATTTT
- TRBJ1-3 TRBV6-5 few CASSYGGSGNTIYF TGTGCCAGCAGTTACGGGGGTTCAGGAAACACCATATATTTT
TRBD2 TRBJ2-5 TRBV6-6 - CASSYTGTKETQYF TGTGCCAGCAGTTACACCGGGACTAAAGAGACCCAGTACTTC
TRBD1 TRBJ2-1 TRBV19 - CATGQGWDEQFF TGTGCCACGGGACAGGGGTGGGATGAGCAGTTCTTC
- TRBJ2-1 TRBV18 - CASSPPSSPGNEQFF TGTGCCAGCTCACCACCGAGCTCCCCTGGGAATGAGCAGTTCTTC
- TRBJ1-5 TRBV18 once CASSPGSLGVDQPQHF TGTGCCAGCTCACCAGGAAGTCTAGGAGTAGACCAGCCCCAGCATTTT
TRBD1 TRBJ2-7 TRBV27 - CASSGDRFGEQYF TGTGCCAGCAGTGGGGACAGATTTGGGGAGCAGTACTTC
- TRBJ2-7 TRBV7-6 - CASSGGVSPKVEQYF TGTGCCAGCAGCGGAGGGGTCAGCCCTAAGGTCGAGCAGTACTTC
- TRBJ1-2 TRBV7-9 - CASSLAGNNANYGYTF TGTGCCAGCAGCTTAGCCGGAAATAACGCTAACTATGGCTACACCTTC
- TRBJ2-3 TRBV6-1 - CASRARDTQYF TGTGCCAGCAGAGCCCGGGATACGCAGTATTTT
- TRBJ2-6 TRBV7-2 - CASSRRGSGANVLTF TGTGCCAGCAGCCGGAGGGGTTCTGGGGCCAACGTCCTGACTTTC
TRBD2 TRBJ2-7 TRBV6-5 - CASRETSGSAEQYF TGTGCCAGCAGGGAGACTAGCGGGAGTGCCGAGCAGTACTTC
- TRBJ2-7 TRBV19 - CASSITQVPGEQYF TGTGCCAGTAGTATAACCCAGGTTCCCGGCGAGCAGTACTTC
TRBD1 TRBJ2-5 TRBV11-3 - CASSPDRGQGETQYF TGTGCCAGCAGCCCCGATCGGGGACAGGGGGAGACCCAGTACTTC
TRBD1 TRBJ2-1 TRBV7-2 once CASSSDRGSYNEQFF TGTGCCAGCAGCTCAGACAGGGGTTCCTACAATGAGCAGTTCTTC
TRBD1 TRBJ2-7 TRBV30 - CAWAGQGSEQYF TGTGCCTGGGCGGGACAGGGGTCCGAGCAGTACTTC
TRBD1 TRBJ1-4 TRBV4-2 - CASSRTLQGSFEKLFF TGTGCCAGCAGCCGAACCCTACAGGGGAGCTTTGAAAAACTGTTTTTT
- TRBJ2-3 TRBV4-1 - CASNIGPVRGRLRTGTDTQYF TGCGCCAGCAATATAGGCCCGGTTAGGGGGAGGCTACGAACCGGCACAGATACGCAGTATTTT
- TRBJ1-2 TRBV23-1 - CASSQSGQLEKGGYTF TGCGCCAGCAGTCAATCGGGCCAATTGGAGAAAGGTGGCTACACCTTC
- TRBJ2-7 TRBV29-1 once CSVISPSGAVYEQYF TGCAGCGTCATCTCCCCATCGGGGGCTGTCTACGAGCAGTACTTC
- TRBJ1-1 TRBV7-9 - CASSLQDTEAFF TGTGCCAGCAGCTTACAGGACACTGAAGCTTTCTTT
TRBD2 TRBJ2-1 TRBV5-8 - CASSPGGPYNEQFF TGTGCCAGCAGCCCGGGGGGGCCCTACAATGAGCAGTTCTTC
- TRBJ1-2 TRBV7-9 - CASSFIGTQGFDYGYTF TGTGCCAGCAGCTTTATCGGGACACAGGGATTTGACTATGGCTACACCTTC
- TRBJ2-2 TRBV10-1 - CASSATLGITGELFF TGCGCCAGCAGTGCGACTCTTGGGATCACCGGGGAGCTGTTTTTT
TRBD1 TRBJ2-5 TRBV5-1 once CASSLAQGAGETQYF TGCGCCAGCAGCTTGGCACAGGGGGCAGGGGAGACCCAGTACTTC
TRBD1 TRBJ2-3 TRBV9 - CASSPDRDQIGTDTQYF TGTGCCAGCAGCCCTGACAGGGACCAGATAGGCACAGATACGCAGTATTTT
- TRBJ2-3 TRBV7-2 once CASSSLRGTADTQYF TGTGCCAGCAGCTCCCTTCGGGGGACCGCTGATACGCAGTATTTT
- TRBJ2-2 TRBV7-2 - CASSLMRVTAGELFF TGTGCCAGCAGCTTAATGCGAGTGACCGCCGGGGAGCTGTTTTTT
- TRBJ2-7 TRBV5-1 - CASSLAGKRDEQYF TGCGCCAGCAGCTTGGCCGGAAAACGGGACGAGCAGTACTTC
TRBD1 TRBJ1-4 TRBV5-6 - CASSRVVTGGFEKLFF TGTGCCAGCAGCCGGGTGGTGACAGGGGGCTTTGAAAAACTGTTTTTT
- TRBJ2-3 TRBV29-1 once CSVRVTSTDTQYF TGCAGCGTTCGGGTCACCAGCACAGATACGCAGTATTTT
- TRBJ2-5 TRBV27 - CASSLRGGFQETQYF TGTGCCAGCAGTTTAAGGGGGGGTTTTCAAGAGACCCAGTACTTC
- TRBJ1-1 TRBV7-9 few CASSVGHQNTEAFF TGTGCCAGCAGCGTGGGACACCAGAACACTGAAGCTTTCTTT
TRBD2 TRBJ2-3 TRBV5-1 - CASSFRGDQGRAADTQYF TGCGCCAGCAGCTTTCGGGGGGACCAAGGCAGGGCGGCAGATACGCAGTATTTT
- TRBJ2-5 TRBV30 - CAWDRYPRETQYF TGTGCCTGGGACCGTTACCCCCGGGAGACCCAGTACTTC
TRBD2 TRBJ2-7 TRBV15 - CATSRGLAGGEEQYF TGTGCCACCAGCAGAGGTCTAGCGGGAGGGGAAGAGCAGTACTTC
- TRBJ1-2 TRBV27 - CASSPDQGRRYTF TGTGCCAGCAGCCCAGACCAGGGGAGGCGCTACACCTTC
TRBD1 TRBJ1-5 TRBV15 once CATSYRDRGGQPQHF TGTGCCACCAGCTACCGGGACAGGGGTGGCCAGCCCCAGCATTTT
- TRBJ2-7 TRBV9 - CASSVVAGSYEQYF TGTGCCAGCAGCGTGGTCGCGGGATCCTACGAGCAGTACTTC
- TRBJ1-1 TRBV5-1 - CASSSRGVTEAFF TGCGCCAGCAGCTCTCGAGGGGTAACTGAAGCTTTCTTT
TRBD2 TRBJ2-5 TRBV28 - CATGTGGAQETQYF TGTGCCACCGGAACGGGGGGGGCCCAAGAGACCCAGTACTTC
- TRBJ2-5 TRBV7-3 - CASSPSPKETQYF TGTGCCAGCAGCCCCTCACCCAAAGAGACCCAGTACTTC
- TRBJ1-2 TRBV4-3 many CASSPSRSGAYGYTF TGCGCCAGCAGCCCATCGCGATCCGGGGCCTATGGCTACACCTTC
TRBD2 TRBJ2-7 TRBV28 - CASYTTGSGEGYEQYF TGTGCCAGCTATACCACAGGAAGCGGGGAGGGCTACGAGCAGTACTTC
TRBD2 TRBJ2-1 TRBV7-7 few CASSLSSGGSGEQFF TGTGCCAGCAGCTTAAGTAGCGGGGGCAGCGGTGAGCAGTTCTTC
- TRBJ2-7 TRBV7-2 - CASSLEFRDALPQYF TGTGCCAGCAGCTTAGAGTTCCGGGACGCCCTCCCGCAGTACTTC